The clone carrying this T cell receptor beta chain came up a few times. The PCR employed 60 Vbeta primers together with 13 Jbeta primers. The repertoire was sequenced with immunoSEQ multiplex PCR; TCRdb's copy has only in-frame clones and lacks some. Here the sample spans around 170,000 clones, over 70% being singletons. The sample comes from a study of cytomegalovirus exposure and HLA in healthy donors. On the study more broadly: Of over 300 genotyped donors, 81% clustered with self-reported Caucasian donors.

CDR3 length equals 15 residues. The germline gives CDR1 SGHNT, CDR2 YENEEA. Trimming pared 3 bases from V and 0 bases from J, leaving 10 bases between. V usage is TRBV11-3 and J usage is TRBJ2-3; D remains ambiguous. The clonotype originates from a man aged 50 to 59 in good health and CMV-seronegative. Sample: PBMCs. The CDR3 region has the DNA TGTGCCAGCAGCTTTGGTAGTCATAGCACAGATACGCAGTATTTT. It encodes CASSFGSHSTDTQYF.